This TCR beta chain appears in the sequencing data of a study of T-cell memory formation after mild COVID-19. J lost 4 bases, V lost 1 base, and 1 base had no gene match. The length of the CDR3 is 14 residues. In germline, CDR1 is DFQATT, CDR2 SNEGSKA (reference sequence). In TCRdb, the 5' RACE reads were re-called with MiXCR into one record per CDR3 protein. The data hold 250,000 to 300,000 distinct CDR3 sequences, with roughly 17% observed a single time. Points from the study as a whole: Largely, contracting CD4+ clones fell within CM and EM, and contracting CD8+ clones within EMRA.

This clonotype was found many times. Its antigen is undetermined. What was sequenced was PBMCs or a T cell subset sorted from them (not recorded which). This TCR was recovered from a young man who had mild COVID-19 (a few samples of this study predate the infection). Cell type and time point are not known. The rearrangement links TRBV20-1 to TRBJ2-3, with 11 nucleotides matching TRBD2. This CDR3 reads CSARGSGGADTQYF. CDR3 sequence (DNA): TGCAGTGCTAGAGGTAGCGGGGGGGCAGATACGCAGTATTTT.